This T cell receptor beta chain originates from a study of blood T cell repertoires in COVID-19. Only one count was recorded for this clone. The CDR3 covers 15 residues. Looked up from germline, CDR1 is MNHEY and CDR2 is SVGAGI. J was trimmed by 7 bases and V by 6 bases; bases with no gene match: 8. TCRdb's copy holds only in-frame clones and misses some; the assay was immunoSEQ multiplex PCR. The sample lists roughly 700,000 clones, 85% to 90% seen once, with over 0.2% in the top ten. The receptor's source is a woman aged 18 to 35 with acute or convalescent COVID-19. Source material: peripheral blood. The chain is built from TRBV6-5 and TRBJ1-6; 8 bases fit TRBD1. In DNA, the CDR3 is TGTGCCAGCAGGATGGACAGGGCGGGGAATTCACCCCTCCACTTT. It yields the protein CASRMDRAGNSPLHF.